One T cell receptor (beta chain) is described in this entry. Its antigen is unknown. No base quality values were provided; no much bigger clone lies one nucleotide off. This sample is part of a study of cytomegalovirus exposure and HLA in healthy donors (dated by TCRdb to about 2017). In the study overall: An earlier analysis of several hundred of the donors reported 250 to 350 Gb of sequence data and some 120 million unique TCR beta sequences from 150 million to 200 million T cells. An early release that covered around 590 HLA-typed donors contained approximately 300 gigabases of sequencing data and around 85 million unique TCR sequences. The genetic ancestry cluster associated with self-reported Caucasian donors included about four fifths of the roughly 400 genotyped donors. The study aimed to test whether signatures of past pathogen exposure could be identified by cataloging public T cell receptors. The study profiled the T cell repertoires of 500 to 800 subjects by immunosequencing and related them to cytomegalovirus serostatus. In addition to the first cohort of several hundred subjects, a separate validation cohort of approximately 120 different subjects was used. To predict cytomegalovirus infection status, the study brought together high-throughput TCR immunosequencing, statistical association of individual TCRs with disease status, and machine learning. A later analysis re-analyzed previously published TCR beta repertoires from roughly 690 donors and added high-resolution HLA genotyping to study TCR occurrence patterns. In the later analysis, no new phenotypic data were used to find candidate immune exposures; instead, reliance was placed on TCR beta sequences and their occurrence across donors. To decide whether each TCR beta V gene segment behaved as functional or pseudogenic, an earlier analysis of nearly 600 of the donors relied on high-throughput TCR beta sequencing. Donor age, sex, ethnicity and CMV serostatus were compiled alongside the repertoire data. Genome-wide SNP genotypes for about 55% of the roughly 670 donors were used in a later genetic analysis, which treated that subset as a discovery cohort. Every discovery cohort repertoire had been produced on one sequencing platform. HLA typing included class I and class II loci at four-digit resolution. The number of donors typed differed by locus, with 629-630 for A, B, C, DRB1 and DQB1, roughly 550 for DQA1, 600 to 610 for DPA1, and over 400 for DPB1. Because of strong linkage in the cohort, roughly five DR-DQ haplotypes were treated as single units for association and clustering. Among some 400 genotyped donors of the cohort, an average of around 240,000 unique TCR beta nucleotide sequences were sequenced per donor, roughly 18% of them non-productive. The paper's findings and limits, for the study overall: In vitro tests confirmed that a few of the cytomegalovirus-associated TCR beta chains recognize cytomegalovirus antigens. A later analysis found that most CMV-associated TCR beta chains appeared HLA-restricted, with HLA associations seemingly driven largely by CMV exposure. Broadly in line with IMGT annotations, most TCR beta V segments showed up in productive rearrangements about 87% or about 30% of the time in an earlier analysis of around 600 of the donors. CMV serostatus was the only immune exposure information available for the cohort. Because HLA typing was missing for some donors at each locus, association tests included only the typed subset. Some IMGT-functional V segments, including TRBV6-2 and TRBV6-3, could not be distinguished by the 87-base-pair reads and were therefore excluded. The sequencing pipeline was judged likely to have produced a cluster of highly shared sequence variants as a technical artifact. A later analysis reported that several top co-occurrence clusters appeared linked to parvovirus B19, influenza, CMV and Epstein-Barr virus. The authors suggested that the approach could potentially be generalized to other disease states and immunological phenotypes. At a false discovery rate of 0.05, a later analysis linked approximately 18,000 TCR beta sequences to specific HLA alleles. Correlated functional status among segregating V segments might be attributable to linkage disequilibrium, but an unknown experimental factor could not be ruled out. Most TCR sequences were seen in very few donors, while some public TCRs were found in many individuals. Because counts were too low, more than 15 rarely observed V segments, including chromosome 9 orphons, were left out of the earlier analysis of some 600 of the donors. A total of fewer than 200 TCR beta chains were listed by the study as associated with cytomegalovirus. In a later analysis, HLA-associated TCR beta chains were found to be more clonally expanded and to have lower generation probabilities than equally common non-associated chains. Roughly uniform sequencing depth across donors was assumed in presence/absence analyses, although this assumption may not hold. Assigning TCR associations to individual alleles was difficult when HLA alleles, especially DR and DQ, strongly co-occurred. A further reported finding was that TCR beta sequences accurately predicted the HLA-A and HLA-B alleles for most subjects in the first cohort. V-gene and J-gene trimming of TCR beta chains was associated with a missense DCLRE1C variant in a later genetic analysis, and the association was replicated in an independent cohort. Cytomegalovirus status was reported to be diagnosed by the classifier with high specificity and sensitivity in both the original and validation cohorts. This cohort had only TCR beta chains sequenced, and the lack of alpha or paired-chain data limited which features could be detected. According to a later genetic analysis, donors in an Asian-associated ancestry cluster had fewer N-insertions in productive TCRs than the roughly 670-donor mean. According to a later analysis, TCR association rates differed among HLA loci, with DRB1 alleles showing the most associated TCRs and HLA-C alleles showing the fewest.

V has 5 bases trimmed and J has 5 bases trimmed; junction bases matching no gene number 3. The CDR3, from cysteine to phenylalanine, totals 14 residues. The read is trimmed to its CDR3 DNA, 42 bases read in frame from base 1. The germline V gene sets CDR1 to MNHNS and CDR2 to SASEGT. Library prep was done by the immunoSEQ multiplex PCR assay. For the multiplex PCR, a mixture combining 60 forward primers for TCR Vbeta segments and 13 reverse primers for TCR Jbeta segments was used. The CDR3 region of rearranged TCR beta genes was amplified from genomic DNA with a multiplex PCR assay. On the Illumina HiSeq System, the amplified TCR beta libraries were sequenced as 87-base-pair reads. Per the source publication's procedure: Across the 500 to 700 repertoires, a later analysis counted roughly 77 million unique TCR beta chains, around 11 million of which were shared by at least two donors. Raw reads were error-corrected and collapsed into unique sequences with a nearest-neighbor algorithm that merged closely related sequences to remove PCR and sequencing errors. CDR3 sequences were aligned to IMGT reference sequences to assign V, D and J gene segments. Each retained sequence needed at least a six-nucleotide match to both a V gene segment and a J gene segment. Rearrangements were classified as productive when the CDR3 lacked stop codons and remained in frame with V and J, and all other rearrangements were classified as non-productive. Following IMGT convention, CDR3 was defined as the stretch from the second conserved V-encoded cysteine to the conserved J-encoded phenylalanine. The earlier analysis of 587 of the donors excluded sequences that lacked an unambiguous match to a single V gene segment. An earlier analysis of several hundred of the donors classified V segments as functional when productive rearrangements were above 56.7% and as segregating when the standard deviation between donors was above 5%. A statistical classification framework was developed to diagnose cytomegalovirus status using the catalog of TCR beta chain sequences. In a later analysis, V and J genes were assigned by comparing TCR nucleotide sequences against IMGT/GENE-DB human TR gene sequences. Using the TCRdist pipeline, a later analysis assigned CDR3 sequences along with most-parsimonious VDJ recombination scenarios. A later analysis defined each TCR beta chain by its CDR3 amino acid sequence plus V-gene family, and excluded reads lacking a unique V-gene family. As a way to deal with suspected cross-contamination and a sequencing artifact, a later analysis dropped under 600 nucleotide sequences that were highly shared and had low generation probability. For each public chain, a later analysis derived a clonal expansion index from normalized ranks of inferred template counts within each repertoire. Generation probabilities in a later analysis came from a VDJ recombination model fitted to out-of-frame rearrangements, and those results were checked against IGoR. In a later analysis, TCR-TCR, TCR-HLA and TCR-CMV co-occurrence was scored with hypergeometric tests, and a repertoire-size bias correction was applied to TCR pairs. False discovery rates were estimated in a later analysis by permuting HLA or CMV assignments 20 times. In a later analysis, co-occurring TCRs were grouped with DBSCAN, and TCRdist sequence similarity was added when clustering was performed within HLA-allele-positive subsets. Repertoires with fewer than 30,000 or more than 120,000 public chains were left out of co-occurrence clustering, as were several repertoires with anomalous nucleotide sharing. The table comes from immuneACCESS by way of TCRdb, which keeps in-frame sequences with V and J called. Part of the clones is missing from these tables; in studies checked, under half for an unresolved V gene and the rest for unknown reasons. The DNA gave D and trimming, while V, J and clone size come from that table. The sample includes over 150,000 clones, with around 75% observed a single time. The ten largest account for approximately 2% of the sample.

The cohort consisted of more than 650 healthy bone marrow donors. All cohort members were sampled while nominally healthy, although unrecorded immune exposures were likely present. Of the approximately 700 cohort members, about 270 had a positive CMV serostatus and about 360 had a negative one, while no CMV serostatus was recorded for the donor. Every donor gave a peripheral blood sample, and the peripheral blood mononuclear cells from that sample were used for TCR beta sequencing. The Qiagen DNeasy Blood Extraction Kit was used to extract genomic DNA from the blood cell samples. The chain is made from TRBV6-1 and TRBJ1-6, and TRBD1 aligns with 7 junction nucleotides. This TCR was sampled from a human donor in good health. Input material: PBMCs. For the CDR3, the sequence is CASSIDRDNSPLHF. The nucleotide sequence is given as TGTGCCAGCAGTATCGACAGGGATAATTCACCCCTCCACTTT.